Below, 29 T cell receptor beta chains from the same sample are listed, as sequenced in a study of OX40 agonist ivuxolimab in advanced cancers. Clones were read by immunoSEQ multiplex PCR, and TCRdb kept only the in-frame ones, dropping some. The data hold some 110,000 clones, with 90% observed a single time. Sequencing used CD4+ or CD8+ T cells sorted from blood, obtained in a trial of the OX40 agonist ivuxolimab. These receptors were obtained from an adult with an advanced solid tumor such as melanoma, head and neck, liver or kidney cancer.

The chain uses TRBV28 and TRBJ2-7; the D is unclear. Germline CDR1 is MDHEN and CDR2 is SYDVKM. The CDR3 runs to 13 residues. V was clipped by 5 bases and J by 4 bases, with 12 bases between them. The CDR3 loop reads CASSRSAVYEQYF. The CDR3 bases are TGTGCCAGCAGTCGGTCGGCAGTATACGAGCAGTACTTC.

A few counts support this clone. The genes are TRBV28 and TRBJ1-5, with D hard to call. Trimming removed 3 bases from V and 4 bases from J, with 7 bases in between. Germline lookup yields CDR1 MDHEN and CDR2 SYDVKM. This CDR3 has 13 amino acids. The CDR3 protein is CASSLTLNQPQHF. The CDR3 nucleotides read TGTGCCAGCAGTTTGACTCTAAATCAGCCCCAGCATTTT.

This clone was observed once. The rearrangement links TRBV18 to TRBJ2-3; D is unresolved. There are 14 residues in the CDR3. CDR1 and CDR2 from the germline V gene are KGHSH and LQKENI. V was pared by 2 bases and J by 2 bases, with 8 bases between. The CDR3 region is CASSPGLFTDTQYF. CDR3 sequence (DNA): TGTGCCAGCTCACCAGGGCTGTTCACAGATACGCAGTATTTT.

This chain uses TRBV11-2 with TRBJ2-3; 9 nucleotides match TRBD1. The length of the CDR3 is 15 residues. Germline V CDR1 and CDR2: SGHAT, FQNNGV. V was pared by 5 bases and J by 3 bases, with 6 bases of the junction left unmatched. The CDR3 is CASSATGGSTDTQYF. The CDR3 nucleotides read TGTGCCAGCAGCGCGACAGGGGGAAGTACAGATACGCAGTATTTT.

V and J are TRBV19 and TRBJ1-2; maybe TRBD1 (6 bases). From germline, CDR1 is LNHDA and CDR2 SQIVND (reference sequence). The CDR3 has 14 amino acids. V was pared by 2 bases and J by 8 bases, with 15 bases between. The CDR3 spells CASSITGQAKGYTF. The CDR3 DNA follows: TGTGCCAGTAGTATAACAGGGCAAGCTAAAGGCTACACCTTC.

This sequence joins TRBV21-1 and TRBJ1-5. TRBV21-1 is a pseudogene. This CDR3 is built from 16 residues. CDR3: CASSYWTPGYRSAQHF. CDR3 nucleotide sequence: TGTGCCAGCAGCTACTGGACCCCTGGTTATCGGTCAGCCCAGCATTTT.

The chain links TRBV6-5 to TRBJ2-7; D possibly corresponds to TRBD1 (5 bases). The CDR3 extends over 13 amino acids. Germline V gene data show CDR1 as MNHEY and CDR2 as SVGAGI. V was shortened by 5 bases and J by 1 base, with 9 bases between the two germline ends. DNA for the CDR3: TGTGCCAGCAGTCAACAGGTTTCCTACGAGCAGTACTTC. Translation gives CASSQQVSYEQYF.

V usage is TRBV11-3 and J usage is TRBJ2-1, with 8 bases matching TRBD2. The V segment lost 1 base and the J segment 3 bases; nucleotides outside the gene matches: 2. The CDR3 runs 15 residues. From germline, CDR1 is SGHNT and CDR2 YENEEA. The CDR3 sequence is CASSLGGGRYNEQFF. CDR3 DNA sequence: TGTGCCAGCAGCTTAGGCGGGGGGCGCTACAATGAGCAGTTCTTC.

The gene calls are TRBV7-9 and TRBJ1-4; D is unclear. The CDR3 covers 16 residues. Trimming shortened V by 5 bases and J by 5 bases, and 18 bases separated the two germline ends. Germline values: CDR1 SEHNR, CDR2 FQNEAQ (reference sequence). CDR3 loop: CASSPRQVGANEKLFF. The CDR3, as DNA: TGTGCCAGCAGCCCCAGACAAGTAGGCGCGAATGAAAAACTGTTTTTT.

V gene TRBV11-2 combines with J gene TRBJ1-2; no firm D call. Germline V gives CDR1 SGHAT, CDR2 FQNNGV. The CDR3 is 14 amino acids. V was trimmed by 0 bases and J by 2 bases, leaving 7 bases between them. The CDR3 is CASSLDTTNYGYTF. The CDR3 DNA reads TGTGCCAGCAGCTTAGATACGACGAACTATGGCTACACCTTC.

The chain carries TRBV9 and TRBJ1-2; D call uncertain. The germline V gene encodes CDR1 SGDLS and CDR2 YYNGEE. The germline V and J ends were trimmed by 3 bases and 4 bases, with 19 bases remaining between them. The CDR3 is 16 residues long. The CDR3, as DNA: TGTGCCAGCAGCGACAAAACGAGCGCAGTCCCCTATGGCTACACCTTC. It encodes CASSDKTSAVPYGYTF.

J is TRBJ1-5 and V is TRBV25-1; D uncertain. Germline CDR1 MGHDK, CDR2 SYGVNS. Trimming pared 3 bases from V and 4 bases from J, leaving 4 bases between. CDR3 length: 12 residues. The CDR3 nucleotides are TGTGCCAGCAGTGAGGGGAATCAGCCCCAGCATTTT. This translates into CASSEGNQPQHF.

V gene TRBV18 combines with J gene TRBJ1-1, with TRBD1 matching 7 bases. Germline V lookup: CDR1 KGHSH, CDR2 LQKENI. J lost 8 bases, V lost 3 bases, and 6 bases had no gene match. The CDR3 loop spans 13 amino acids. The CDR3 nucleotides read TGTGCCAGCTCACCGGGGCAGGGGGTCGAAGCTTTCTTT. Residues: CASSPGQGVEAFF.

The chain joins TRBV7-9 to TRBJ1-1; D uncertain. V lost 11 bases to trimming and J lost 1 base, with 11 bases between them. Looked up from germline, CDR1 is SEHNR and CDR2 is FQNEAQ (reference sequence). The CDR3 totals 12 residues. The CDR3 nucleotides are TGTGCCGGACGGGCCTCGAACACTGAAGCTTTCTTT. Amino acids: CAGRASNTEAFF.

In DNA, the CDR3 is TGCGCCAGCAGCTTGGTCGGCTTCAGTACGCAGTATTTT. Its translation is CASSLVGFSTQYF. This chain links TRBV5-1 with TRBJ2-3; D gene uncertain. The germline V gene encodes CDR1 SGHRS and CDR2 YFSETQ. The CDR3 covers 13 residues. The germline V and J ends were trimmed by 0 bases and 8 bases, with 10 bases remaining between them.

The chain carries TRBV7-2 and TRBJ2-4; 8 bases align to TRBD2. This CDR3 spans 14 amino acids. J gave up 8 bases and V 5 bases, and 8 bases lay outside the gene matches. The germline V gene encodes CDR1 SGHTA and CDR2 FQGNSA. CDR3 sequence (DNA): TGTGCCAGCAGCCCGCCGGGAGGGTATGACATTCAGTACTTC. It codes for CASSPPGGYDIQYF.

The chain uses TRBV28 and TRBJ1-3; TRBD1 agrees at 7 bases. J lost 0 bases, V lost 3 bases, and 11 bases had no gene match. The germline gives CDR1 MDHEN, CDR2 SYDVKM. The CDR3 is made up of 18 amino acids. The CDR3 DNA is TGTGCCAGCAGTTTCCGTCTACAGGGGACGGGCTCTGGAAACACCATATATTTT. Its protein is CASSFRLQGTGSGNTIYF.

This clone has more than one count but fewer than ten. This chain connects TRBV6-5 to TRBJ2-5; TRBD1 is a possible D gene (6 bases). Trimming removed 5 bases from V and 2 bases from J, with 15 bases in between. Germline assignment: CDR1 MNHEY and CDR2 SVGAGI. This CDR3 has 15 amino acids. CDR3 protein: CASSPFRTVQETQYF. CDR3 sequence (DNA): TGTGCCAGCAGTCCCTTTCGGACAGTTCAAGAGACCCAGTACTTC.

The chain recombines TRBV7-3 with TRBJ2-7, with 7 bases fitting TRBD2. Germline V gives CDR1 SGHTA, CDR2 FQGTGA. The CDR3 is 15 residues long. Trimming at V came to 5 bases and at J to 5 bases, leaving 12 bases not matched to a gene. The CDR3 sequence: CASSPRGGGRNEQYF. The CDR3 DNA sequence: TGTGCCAGCAGCCCTCGGGGCGGGGGACGGAACGAGCAGTACTTC. Full variable domain (rest looked up from reference TRBV7-3 and TRBJ2-7): GAGVSQTPSNKVTEKGKYVELRCDPISGHTALYWYRQSLGQGPEFLIYFQGTGAADDSGLPNDRFFAVRPEGSVSTLKIQRTERGDSAVYLCASSPRGGGRNEQYFGPGTRLTVT.

V gene TRBV6-6 combines with J gene TRBJ2-3; the D is unclear. CDR1 MNHNY and CDR2 SVGAGI come from the germline V gene (reference sequence). With 5 bases removed from V and 0 bases from J, the gap between germline ends came to 9 bases. This CDR3 contains 14 residues. CDR3 sequence (DNA): TGTGCCAGCAGTGGTAGAACTAGCACAGATACGCAGTATTTT. Its translation: CASSGRTSTDTQYF.

This clone appeared once. This chain joins TRBV28 and TRBJ1-2, with D possibly matching TRBD1 (5 bases). V was clipped by 7 bases and J by 6 bases, with 12 bases between them. Germline V gene data show CDR1 as MDHEN and CDR2 as SYDVKM. The CDR3 is 12 amino acids. The DNA of the CDR3 is TGTGCCAGCAAGGAGGGGAATGATGGCTACACCTTC. Protein: CASKEGNDGYTF.

This clone has a single count. The rearrangement joins TRBV5-1 to TRBJ2-3; 12 bases are shared with TRBD2. CDR1 SGHRS and CDR2 YFSETQ come from the germline V gene. The V gene end was trimmed by 0 bases and the J gene end by 4 bases; junction bases not matched to a gene: 3. CDR3 size: 16 residues. CDR3 protein: CASSLASGGASDTQYF. Written as DNA, the CDR3 is TGCGCCAGCAGCTTGGCTAGCGGGGGGGCATCAGATACGCAGTATTTT.

J is TRBJ1-6 and V is TRBV6-5, with unresolved D. Deletions cut 5 bases from V and 7 bases from J, with 12 bases between. Per the germline V gene, CDR1 is MNHEY and CDR2 is SVGAGI. CDR3 length: 14 residues. CDR3 nucleotide sequence: TGTGCCAGCAGTCCCACATCATGGAATTCACCCCTCCACTTT. As protein: CASSPTSWNSPLHF.

This clone was seen just once. V usage is TRBV28 and J usage is TRBJ2-3; D gene unclear. CDR1 is MDHEN, CDR2 SYDVKM, per germline. The CDR3 covers 12 residues. Trimming removed 6 bases from V and 3 bases from J, with 7 bases in between. The CDR3 nucleotides are TGTGCCAGCAGCCTCATTACAGATACGCAGTATTTT. The encoded protein is CASSLITDTQYF.

The chain recombines TRBV7-9 with TRBJ2-3; the D is unclear. The CDR3 contains 14 residues. Trimming pared 8 bases from V and 0 bases from J, leaving 12 bases between. The germline V gene encodes CDR1 SEHNR and CDR2 FQNEAQ (reference sequence). The CDR3: CASRPQTSTDTQYF. Written as DNA, the CDR3 is TGTGCCAGCCGCCCCCAGACTAGCACAGATACGCAGTATTTT.

The chain employs TRBV9 and TRBJ2-3; 10 bases line up with TRBD1. J gave up 5 bases and V 4 bases, and 10 bases lay outside the gene matches. The CDR3 extends over 16 amino acids. Germline loops: CDR1 SGDLS, CDR2 YYNGEE. The CDR3 loop is CASSPRQGAQGDTQYF. CDR3 coding DNA: TGTGCCAGCAGCCCCCGACAGGGGGCGCAGGGAGATACGCAGTATTTT.

The chain couples TRBV28 to TRBJ1-5; D may be TRBD1 (6 bases). Germline CDR1 and CDR2: MDHEN and SYDVKM. The CDR3 is 15 residues long. The ends were cut back, 4 bases at V and 7 bases at J, with 17 bases in the middle. CDR3 sequence (DNA): TGTGCCAGCAGTTCGCCTGAACAGGGCGACCAGCCCCAGCATTTT. Its protein product is CASSSPEQGDQPQHF.

V gene TRBV7-2 combines with J gene TRBJ1-1, with D possibly being TRBD1 (5 bases). This CDR3 has 17 amino acids. Germline V lookup: CDR1 SGHTA, CDR2 FQGNSA. The V end was cut by 5 bases, the J end by 2 bases, with 21 bases between. The CDR3 loop is CASSPGGVRRINTEAFF. The CDR3 DNA follows: TGTGCCAGCAGCCCCGGGGGGGTCCGGCGGATAAACACTGAAGCTTTCTTT.

Here the CDR3 reads CATSGQGNTEAFF. CDR3 nucleotide sequence: TGCGCCACGTCCGGACAGGGAAACACTGAAGCTTTCTTT. The chain employs TRBV10-2 and TRBJ1-1, with 8 nucleotides matching TRBD1. Looked up from germline, CDR1 is WSHSY and CDR2 is SAAADI. The V segment lost 10 bases and the J segment 2 bases; nucleotides outside the gene matches: 6. CDR3 size: 13 residues.